This T cell receptor (beta chain) is drawn from a study of technical replicates of blood from a few donors. The method was immunoSEQ multiplex PCR; TCRdb's version includes in-frame clones alone and lacks a portion of them. The sample includes around 79,000 clones, 90% to 95% seen only once; the top ten take about 0.4%. CDR3 length equals 17 residues. Germline CDR1 reads KGHSH; CDR2 reads LQKENI. Trimming shortened V by 3 bases and J by 0 bases, and 17 bases separated the two germline ends. This TCR came from a human donor in good health. The chain is built from TRBV18 and TRBJ1-1, with D uncertain. The sequenced sample consisted of T cells isolated from PBMCs. CDR3 residues: CASSPLPMIEMNTEAFF. The CDR3, as DNA: TGTGCCAGCTCACCGCTACCAATGATAGAAATGAACACTGAAGCTTTCTTT.